The present T cell receptor (beta chain) was sequenced within a study of OX40 agonist ivuxolimab in advanced cancers. The overall study: Having had anti-PD-1, anti-PD-L1 or anti-CTLA-4 therapy before was allowed, and under 50% had some. Findings of the study overall: Expanded peripheral T cells had an undetermined antigen specificity. At 0.1-3.0 mg/kg, partial responders had clonal expansion among the lowest observed.

Clones were read by immunoSEQ multiplex PCR, and TCRdb kept only the in-frame ones, dropping some. The repertoire holds some 68,000 clones, around 87% seen once, with roughly 4.2% in the top ten. Details on this clone: Its cognate antigen is unknown.

With V trimmed by 3 bases and J by 0 bases, 8 bases remained unmatched. This CDR3 is 17 amino acids long. Germline loops: CDR1 MNHEY, CDR2 SMNVEV (reference sequence). The chain has TRBV27 and TRBJ2-3; 8 bases align to TRBD2. This receptor was obtained from an adult with an advanced solid tumor such as melanoma, head and neck, liver or kidney cancer. Specimen: CD4+ or CD8+ T cells sorted from blood, collected in a trial of the OX40 agonist ivuxolimab. The CDR3 nucleotides read TGTGCCAGCAGTTTGCCTCGTAGCGGGACTAGCACAGATACGCAGTATTTT. Its translation: CASSLPRSGTSTDTQYF.